The clone carrying this T cell receptor beta chain was seen at least ten times. The ends were cut back, 3 bases at V and 4 bases at J, with 15 bases in the middle. Germline V gene data show CDR1 as DFQATT and CDR2 as SNEGSKA (reference sequence). The CDR3 has 14 amino acids. The sample is drawn from a study of blood T cells in healthy people across ages. Sample-barcoded 5' priming and a J-beta primer mix drove a second PCR of roughly 7 to 11 cycles. TCRdb re-derived calls from the 5' RACE reads in MiXCR, one entry per CDR3 protein. The data show some 1.5 million distinct CDR3 sequences, 28% seen once.

This receptor was taken from a woman aged 25 to 39 in good health. Sequencing used blood. The chain uses TRBV20-1 and TRBJ2-5, with D tentatively TRBD2 (6 bases). CDR3 loop: CSARALGRGETQYF. The CDR3 DNA reads as TGCAGTGCTAGGGCCCTTGGGCGGGGAGAGACCCAGTACTTC.